This T cell receptor (beta chain) derives from a study of T cell changes during pregnancy in multiple sclerosis. Germline V gives CDR1 LNHDA, CDR2 SQIVND (reference sequence). V shed 7 bases and J shed 8 bases, with 12 bases lying between them. The CDR3 has 13 amino acids. Sequencing used immunoSEQ multiplex PCR; TCRdb keeps in-frame clones, though not all of them. Of about 12,000 clones in the sample, around 94% were seen once. The chain recombines TRBV19 with TRBJ1-6, with D unresolved. This sequence originates from a female donor with multiple sclerosis, enrolled in a pregnancy study. The sample in question was CD4+ T cells from peripheral blood mononuclear cells, obtained before pregnancy. In nucleotides, the CDR3 is TGTGCCAGTAAGGTTGGTCAGGATTCACCCCTCCACTTT. It yields the protein CASKVGQDSPLHF.